This is a list of T cell receptor beta chains from one sample in a study of siplizumab effects on memory and regulatory T cells. Clones were read by immunoSEQ multiplex PCR, and TCRdb kept only the in-frame ones, dropping some. The sample includes tens of thousands of clones, roughly 87% of them seen just once. Sequenced material: naive CD8+ T cells sorted from blood. The receptors stem from a human donor in good health. CDR3s leave out the opening cysteine and the closing phenylalanine or tryptophan. Rows may omit the clone size; those that give it use once, few, many or a size class.

cdr3_aa	clone_size	v_call	j_call
ASSLNTQETQY	-	TRBV27	TRBJ2-5
ASSLTGGSLLPGNTIY	-	TRBV27	TRBJ1-3
ASSVEGSGYT	-	TRBV9	TRBJ1-2
ASSVVAGRDTEAF	-	TRBV9	TRBJ1-1
ASSYSGYEKLF	-	TRBV19	TRBJ1-4
ASGLVGAGTEQF	-	TRBV12-5	TRBJ2-1
SVEGSQSRSYNEQF	-	TRBV29-1	TRBJ2-1
ASGTGGRSYNSPLH	-	TRBV19	TRBJ1-6
ASSFGVGVNTEAF	-	TRBV7-8	TRBJ1-1
ASSLRDSRSYEQY	-	TRBV5-6	-
AILSDTYYGYT	-	TRBV10-3	TRBJ1-2
ASSLAQVSSYEQY	once	TRBV5-6	TRBJ2-7
ASSPTLASGGNEQF	-	TRBV11-1	TRBJ2-1
ASSYGRATYEQY	-	TRBV6-5	TRBJ2-7
SANSNYGYT	-	TRBV29-1	TRBJ1-2
ASSLQYNEQF	-	TRBV11-2	TRBJ2-1
ASSPDSGPYQPQH	once	TRBV28	TRBJ1-5
ASSQNRGAYEQY	-	TRBV27	TRBJ2-7
ASSLSGSSYNEQF	-	TRBV4-1	TRBJ2-1
ASSPGLRGTEAF	-	TRBV7-9	TRBJ1-1
ASSYPGEGINQPQH	-	TRBV6-4	TRBJ1-5
ASSLTGGYYEQY	-	TRBV5-1	TRBJ2-7
ASSQGQSRDEQY	-	TRBV5-1	TRBJ2-7
ASSPNTEAF	-	TRBV5-6	TRBJ1-1
SGSMNTEAF	-	TRBV29-1	TRBJ1-1
ASSLSRFFTSGENTGELF	-	TRBV11-3	TRBJ2-2
ASSLLGLAGGTYNEQF	-	TRBV2	TRBJ2-1
ASSLINNEQF	-	TRBV27	TRBJ2-1
ATSRGVAQQETQY	-	TRBV15	TRBJ2-5
ASSPRDNWETQY	-	TRBV18	TRBJ2-5
ASSLGAGYT	-	TRBV13	TRBJ1-2
ASREDAYNEQF	-	TRBV19	TRBJ2-1
ASSIGPPYLPLH	few	TRBV19	TRBJ1-6
AITHWGDRDIYEQY	-	TRBV2	TRBJ2-7
ASRPSENQPQH	-	TRBV2	TRBJ1-5
ASSLSVGNEQF	-	TRBV7-3	TRBJ2-1
ASSAGTYSNQPQH	once	TRBV5-6	TRBJ1-5
ASSYLNTGNQETQY	-	TRBV6-5	TRBJ2-5
ASSTLGLAGAKADTQY	-	TRBV27	TRBJ2-3